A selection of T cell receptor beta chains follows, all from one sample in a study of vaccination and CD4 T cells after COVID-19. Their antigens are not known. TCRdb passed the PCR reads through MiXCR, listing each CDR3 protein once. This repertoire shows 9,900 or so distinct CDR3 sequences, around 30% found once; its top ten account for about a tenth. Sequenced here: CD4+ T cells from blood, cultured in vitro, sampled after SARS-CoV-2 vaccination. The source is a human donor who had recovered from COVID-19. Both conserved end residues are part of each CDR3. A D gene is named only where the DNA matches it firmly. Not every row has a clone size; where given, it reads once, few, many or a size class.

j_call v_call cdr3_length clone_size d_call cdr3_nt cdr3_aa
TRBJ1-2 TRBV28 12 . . TGTGCCAGCACCCCGGGGGGCTATGGCTACACCTTC CASTPGGYGYTF
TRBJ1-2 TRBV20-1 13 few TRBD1 TGCAGTGTTGGGCGACAGGGCCGGTATGGCTACACCTTC CSVGRQGRYGYTF
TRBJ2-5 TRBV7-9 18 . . TGCGCCAGCAGCTTAATAATGAGTTTCGGGGATGGGCAAGAGACCCAGTACTTC CASSLIMSFGDGQETQYF
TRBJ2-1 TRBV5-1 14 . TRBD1 TGCGCCAGCAGCTCGAGGGACAGGGGCAATGAGCAGTTCTTC CASSSRDRGNEQFF
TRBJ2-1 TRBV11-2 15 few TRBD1 TGTGCCAGCAGCTTAGTAGCACAGGGGGCCGATGAGCAGTTCTTC CASSLVAQGADEQFF
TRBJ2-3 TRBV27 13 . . TGTGCCAGCAGCACTGGGGGCACAGATACGCAGTATTTT CASSTGGTDTQYF
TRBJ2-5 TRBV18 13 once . TGTGCCAGCTCACGAGACACAGCGGGGACCCAGTACTTC CASSRDTAGTQYF
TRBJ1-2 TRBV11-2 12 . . TGTGCCAGCAGCTCCTACAGCTATGGCTACACCTTC CASSSYSYGYTF
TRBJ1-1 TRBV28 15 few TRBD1 TGTGCCAGCAGTCAGGGGGCGAAGGTGAACACTGAAGCTTTCTTT CASSQGAKVNTEAFF
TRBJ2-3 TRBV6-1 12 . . TGTGCCAGCAGTGAACCCCTGGATACGCAGTATTTT CASSEPLDTQYF
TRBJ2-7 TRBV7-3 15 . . TGTGCCAGCAGCTTAATGGTCGTTCCCTCCTACGAGCAGTACTTC CASSLMVVPSYEQYF
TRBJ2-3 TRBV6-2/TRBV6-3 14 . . TGTGCCAGCAGCCGCTACGCCGGGATGGTTACGCAGTATTTT CASSRYAGMVTQYF
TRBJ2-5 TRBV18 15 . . TGTGCCAGCTCACCACAGCGGGACAGACAAGAGACCCAGTACTTC CASSPQRDRQETQYF
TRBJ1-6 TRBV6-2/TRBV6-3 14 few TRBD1 TGTGCCAGCAGTCACTCGACAGGGAATTCACCCCTCCACTTT CASSHSTGNSPLHF
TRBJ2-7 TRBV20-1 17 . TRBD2 TGCAGTGCTCCCGGTAGACTAGCGGGGGGATCCTCCTACGAGCAGTACTTC CSAPGRLAGGSSYEQYF
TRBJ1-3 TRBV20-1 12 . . TGCAGTGCAGGCAGGAGAGGAAACACCATATATTTT CSAGRRGNTIYF
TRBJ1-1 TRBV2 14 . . TGTGCCAGCAGTGAAGTTCGGGTAGGGACTGAAGCTTTCTTT CASSEVRVGTEAFF
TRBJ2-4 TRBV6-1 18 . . TGTGCCAGCAGCACCAGACAGGGTGGGGGGCTAGCCAAAAACATTCAGTACTTC CASSTRQGGGLAKNIQYF
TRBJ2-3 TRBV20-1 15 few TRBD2 TGCAGTGCTAGAGATTTTGGGACTAGCGGAGATACGCAGTATTTT CSARDFGTSGDTQYF
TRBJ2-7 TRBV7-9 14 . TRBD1 TGTGCCAGCAGCTTCCAAGGGGGCCGCGACGAGCAGTACTTC CASSFQGGRDEQYF
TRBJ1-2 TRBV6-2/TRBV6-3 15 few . TGTGCCAGCAGTTTTCTGGACCGACAGATCTATGGCTACACCTTC CASSFLDRQIYGYTF
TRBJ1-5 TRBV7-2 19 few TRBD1 TGTGCCAGCAGCTTCAAGGGGGGACAGGGCCACAATAGCAATCAGCCCCAGCATTTT CASSFKGGQGHNSNQPQHF
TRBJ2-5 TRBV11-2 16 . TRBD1 TGTGCCAGCAGCCCCATTCTGGACAGGGGGAGGGCGACCCAGTACTTC CASSPILDRGRATQYF
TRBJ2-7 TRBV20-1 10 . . TGCAGTGCTGGAGACTACGAGCAGTACTTC CSAGDYEQYF
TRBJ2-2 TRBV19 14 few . TGTGCCAGTAGTATAGGGGGGAACACCGGGGAGCTGTTTTTT CASSIGGNTGELFF
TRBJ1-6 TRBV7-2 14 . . TGTGCCAGCAGACCGGGGGCCGAAAATTCACCCCTCCACTTT CASRPGAENSPLHF
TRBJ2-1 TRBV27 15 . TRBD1 TGTGCCAGCAGTTTCGACAGGGTAAGTTTAAATGAGCAGTTCTTC CASSFDRVSLNEQFF
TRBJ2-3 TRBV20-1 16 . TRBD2 TGCAGTGCTAGATCCGGACTAGCGACCAGCACAGATACGCAGTATTTT CSARSGLATSTDTQYF
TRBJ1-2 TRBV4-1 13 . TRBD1 TGCGCCAGCAGCAGAGGGGACAGCTATGGCTACACCTTC CASSRGDSYGYTF
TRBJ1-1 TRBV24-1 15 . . TGTGCCACCAGTGAAATACGGGGGGGAAAGACTGAAGCTTTCTTT CATSEIRGGKTEAFF
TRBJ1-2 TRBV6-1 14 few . TGTGCCAGCAGCCTCGGGACGGAACTCGGCGGCTACACCTTC CASSLGTELGGYTF
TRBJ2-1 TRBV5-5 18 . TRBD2 TGTGCCAGCAGCTGGGAAATTGGACTAGCGGGAACTTACAATGAGCAGTTCTTC CASSWEIGLAGTYNEQFF
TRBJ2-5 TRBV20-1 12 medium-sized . TGCAGTGCTAGTGCCCTGGGGGAGACCCAGTACTTC CSASALGETQYF
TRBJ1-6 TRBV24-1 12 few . TGTGCCACCAGTGATCGAGATTCACCCCTCCACTTT CATSDRDSPLHF
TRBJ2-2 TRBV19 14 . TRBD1 TGTGCCAGTAGCCTACAGGGGTTGACCGGGGAGCTGTTTTTT CASSLQGLTGELFF
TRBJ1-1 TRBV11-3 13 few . TGTGCCAGCAGCTCCAGTGTGAACACTGAAGCTTTCTTT CASSSSVNTEAFF
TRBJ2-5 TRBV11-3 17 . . TGTGCCAGCAGCTTAGGTTCCCCCGAGATACAGGAAGAGACCCAGTACTTC CASSLGSPEIQEETQYF
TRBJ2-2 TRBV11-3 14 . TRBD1 TGTGCCAGCAGCTTAATACAGGGGACCGGGGAGCTGTTTTTT CASSLIQGTGELFF
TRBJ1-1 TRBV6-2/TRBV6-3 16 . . TGTGCCAGCAGTCCCCGACCGACAGCCCCGAACACTGAAGCTTTCTTT CASSPRPTAPNTEAFF
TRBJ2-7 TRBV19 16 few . TGTGCCAGTAGTATAGATACCCCTGGAAGAGGCGACGAGCAGTACTTC CASSIDTPGRGDEQYF
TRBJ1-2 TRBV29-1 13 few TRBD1 TGCAGCGCAGGACAGGGGGCGTATGTTGGCTACACCTTC CSAGQGAYVGYTF
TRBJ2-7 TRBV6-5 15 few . TGTGCCAGCAGTTACTCAGGGGTGGGTCCCTACGAGCAGTACTTC CASSYSGVGPYEQYF
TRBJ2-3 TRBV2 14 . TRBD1 TGTGCCAGCGGGGACAGGGTCGAAACAGATACGCAGTATTTT CASGDRVETDTQYF
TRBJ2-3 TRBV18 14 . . TGTGCCAGCTCACCGGTCCCTAGCACAGATACGCAGTATTTT CASSPVPSTDTQYF
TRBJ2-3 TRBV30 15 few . TGTGCCTGGAGTGTACCCAGCGTCCACCAGGTTACGCAGTATTTT CAWSVPSVHQVTQYF
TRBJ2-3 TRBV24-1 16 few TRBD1 TGTGCCACCAGTGAGCCGGGACAGGGGGCCTCAGATACGCAGTATTTT CATSEPGQGASDTQYF
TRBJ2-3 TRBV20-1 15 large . TGCAGTGCTAGTTCAAGGCTAGCCAGCGCCGATACGCAGTATTTT CSASSRLASADTQYF
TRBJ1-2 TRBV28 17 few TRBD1 TGTGCCAGCAGTTTCCGGGTGCTGGCCAGGGGGATTTACGGCTACACCTTC CASSFRVLARGIYGYTF
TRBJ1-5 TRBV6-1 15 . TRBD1 TGTGCCAGCAGCAGGACAGGGTTTAGCAATCAGCCCCAGCATTTT CASSRTGFSNQPQHF
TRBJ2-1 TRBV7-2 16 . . TGTGCCAGCAGCTTAGTGTTGATCAGCTCCTACAATGAGCAGTTCTTC CASSLVLISSYNEQFF
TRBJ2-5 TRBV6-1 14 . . TGTGCCAGCATTAAACAGGGTACTCAAGAGACCCAGTACTTC CASIKQGTQETQYF
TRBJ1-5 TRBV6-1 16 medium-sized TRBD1 TGTGCCAGCACCTATACCGGGACAGGGGTAAATCAGCCCCAGCATTTT CASTYTGTGVNQPQHF